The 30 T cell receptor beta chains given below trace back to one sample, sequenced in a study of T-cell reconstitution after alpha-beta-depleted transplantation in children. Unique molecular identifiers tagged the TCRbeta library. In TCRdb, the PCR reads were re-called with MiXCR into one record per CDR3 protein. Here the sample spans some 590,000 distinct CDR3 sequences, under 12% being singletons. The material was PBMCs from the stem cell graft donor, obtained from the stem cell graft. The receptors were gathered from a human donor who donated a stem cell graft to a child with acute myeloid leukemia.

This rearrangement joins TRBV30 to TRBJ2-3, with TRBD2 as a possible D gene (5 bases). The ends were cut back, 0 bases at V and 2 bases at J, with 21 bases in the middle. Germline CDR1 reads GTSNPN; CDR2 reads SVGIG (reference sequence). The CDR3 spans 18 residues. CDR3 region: CAWSVADENRPLTDTQYF. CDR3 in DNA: TGTGCCTGGAGTGTAGCGGACGAAAACAGACCGCTCACAGATACGCAGTATTTT.

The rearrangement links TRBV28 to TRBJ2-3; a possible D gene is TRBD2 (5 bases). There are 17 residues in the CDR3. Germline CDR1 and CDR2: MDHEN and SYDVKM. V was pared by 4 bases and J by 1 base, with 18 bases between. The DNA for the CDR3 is TGTGCCAGCAGTTCCCCCGTACTCGGCGGGCGCACAGATACGCAGTATTTT. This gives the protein CASSSPVLGGRTDTQYF.

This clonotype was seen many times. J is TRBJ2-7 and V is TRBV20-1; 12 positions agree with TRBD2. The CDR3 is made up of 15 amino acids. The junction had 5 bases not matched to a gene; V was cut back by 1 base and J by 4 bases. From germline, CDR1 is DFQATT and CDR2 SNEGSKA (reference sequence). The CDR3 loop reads CSARGPGTSGYEQYF. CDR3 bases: TGCAGTGCTAGAGGTCCGGGGACTAGCGGGTACGAGCAGTACTTC.

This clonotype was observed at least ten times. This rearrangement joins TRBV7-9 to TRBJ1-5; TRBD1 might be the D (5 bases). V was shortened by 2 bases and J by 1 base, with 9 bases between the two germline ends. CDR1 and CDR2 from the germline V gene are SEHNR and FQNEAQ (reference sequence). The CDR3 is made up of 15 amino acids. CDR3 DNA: TGTGCCAGCAGCTTAAAAGGGGCGAGCAATCAGCCCCAGCATTTT. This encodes CASSLKGASNQPQHF.

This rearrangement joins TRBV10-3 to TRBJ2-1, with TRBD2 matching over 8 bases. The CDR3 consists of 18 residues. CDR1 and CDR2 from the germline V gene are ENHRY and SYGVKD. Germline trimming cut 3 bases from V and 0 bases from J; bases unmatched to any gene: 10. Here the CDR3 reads CAISDAGGSTHSYNEQFF. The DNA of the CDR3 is TGTGCCATCAGTGACGCGGGAGGCTCTACACACTCCTACAATGAGCAGTTCTTC.

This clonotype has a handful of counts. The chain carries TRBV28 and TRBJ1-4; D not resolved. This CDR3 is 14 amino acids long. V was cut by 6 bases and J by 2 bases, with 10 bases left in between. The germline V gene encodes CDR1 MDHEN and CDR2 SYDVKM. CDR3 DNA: TGTGCCAGCAGGCTGGAACACACTAATGAAAAACTGTTTTTT. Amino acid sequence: CASRLEHTNEKLFF. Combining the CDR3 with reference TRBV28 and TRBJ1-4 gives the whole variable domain DVKVTQSSRYLVKRTGEKVFLECVQDMDHENMFWYRQDPGLGLRLIYFSYDVKMKEKGDIPEGYSVSREKKERFSLILESASTNQTSMYLCASRLEHTNEKLFFGSGTQLSVL.

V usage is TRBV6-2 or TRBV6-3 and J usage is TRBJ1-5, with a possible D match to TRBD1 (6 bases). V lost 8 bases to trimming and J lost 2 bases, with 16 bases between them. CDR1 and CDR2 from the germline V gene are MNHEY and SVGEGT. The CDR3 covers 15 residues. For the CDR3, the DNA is TGTGCCAGCCGCCGGGGGGGCGGGGGCAATCAGCCCCAGCATTTT. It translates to CASRRGGGGNQPQHF.

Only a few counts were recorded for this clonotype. CDR3 nucleotides: TGTGCCAGCAGCCAACGGTTAGCAGGGGCCAACGTCCTGACTTTC. Translated, it gives CASSQRLAGANVLTF. The rearrangement links TRBV14 to TRBJ2-6; D unresolved. V lost 2 bases to trimming and J lost 4 bases, with 9 bases between them. The CDR3 runs to 15 residues. CDR1 and CDR2 from the germline V gene are SGHDN and FVKESK.

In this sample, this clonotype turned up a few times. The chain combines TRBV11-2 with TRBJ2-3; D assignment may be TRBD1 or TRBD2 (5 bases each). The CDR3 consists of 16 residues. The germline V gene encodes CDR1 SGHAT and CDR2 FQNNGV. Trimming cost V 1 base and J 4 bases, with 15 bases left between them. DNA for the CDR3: TGTGCCAGCAGCTTAGGACCGGGACCTGGACCAGATACGCAGTATTTT. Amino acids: CASSLGPGPGPDTQYF.

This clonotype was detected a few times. The CDR3 nucleotides are TGTGCCAGCAGCCGAAGGGCGACCATGAACACTGAAGCTTTCTTT. Translation: CASSRRATMNTEAFF. This chain connects TRBV5-5 to TRBJ1-1; D is undetermined. V dropped 4 bases and J dropped 0 bases, with 13 bases sitting between them. Germline assignment: CDR1 SGHKS and CDR2 YYEKEE (reference sequence). The CDR3 covers 15 residues.

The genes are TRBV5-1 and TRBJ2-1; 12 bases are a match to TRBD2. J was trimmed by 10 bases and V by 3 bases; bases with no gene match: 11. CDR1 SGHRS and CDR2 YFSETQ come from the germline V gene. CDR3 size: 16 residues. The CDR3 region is CASSSKTSGSMREQFF. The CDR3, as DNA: TGCGCCAGCAGCTCAAAGACTAGCGGGAGTATGAGAGAGCAGTTCTTC.

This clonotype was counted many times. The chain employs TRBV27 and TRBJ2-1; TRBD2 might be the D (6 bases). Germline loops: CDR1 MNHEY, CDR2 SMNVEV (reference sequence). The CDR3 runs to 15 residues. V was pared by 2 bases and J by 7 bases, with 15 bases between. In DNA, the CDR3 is TGTGCCAGCAGTTTAGGCGGGGCCGGGGAAAATGAGCAGTTCTTC. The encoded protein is CASSLGGAGENEQFF.

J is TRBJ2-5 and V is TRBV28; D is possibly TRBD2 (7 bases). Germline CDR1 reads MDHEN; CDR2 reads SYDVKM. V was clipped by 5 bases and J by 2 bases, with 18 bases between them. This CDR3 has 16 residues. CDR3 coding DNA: TGTGCCAGCAGTCCCCTAGCGGAGGGGGATCAAGAGACCCAGTACTTC. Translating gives CASSPLAEGDQETQYF.

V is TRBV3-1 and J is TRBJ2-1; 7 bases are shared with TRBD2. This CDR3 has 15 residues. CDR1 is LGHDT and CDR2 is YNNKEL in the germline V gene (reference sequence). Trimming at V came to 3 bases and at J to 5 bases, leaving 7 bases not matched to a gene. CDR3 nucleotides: TGTGCCAGCAGCCACAGAGGCGGGAGCCACAATGAGCAGTTCTTC. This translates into CASSHRGGSHNEQFF.

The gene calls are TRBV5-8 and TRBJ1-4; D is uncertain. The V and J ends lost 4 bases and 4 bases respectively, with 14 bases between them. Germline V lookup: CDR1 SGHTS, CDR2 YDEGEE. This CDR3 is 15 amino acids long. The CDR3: CASSQRLRDNEKLFF. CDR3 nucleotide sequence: TGTGCCAGCAGCCAGCGACTTCGGGATAATGAAAAACTGTTTTTT.

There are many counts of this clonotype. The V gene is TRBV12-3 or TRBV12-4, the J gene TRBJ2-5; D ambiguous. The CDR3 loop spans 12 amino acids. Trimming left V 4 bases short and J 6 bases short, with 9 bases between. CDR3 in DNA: TGTGCCAGCAGTTCCCATATCAAGACCCAGTACTTC. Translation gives CASSSHIKTQYF.

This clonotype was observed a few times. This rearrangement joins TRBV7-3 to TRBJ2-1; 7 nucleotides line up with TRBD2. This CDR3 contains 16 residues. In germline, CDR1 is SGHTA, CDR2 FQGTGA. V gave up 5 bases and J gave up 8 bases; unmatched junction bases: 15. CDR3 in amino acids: CASSPPLAGVPDEQFF. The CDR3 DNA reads TGTGCCAGCAGCCCCCCCCTGGCGGGAGTGCCCGATGAGCAGTTCTTC. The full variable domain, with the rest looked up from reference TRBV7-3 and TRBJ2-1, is GAGVSQTPSNKVTEKGKYVELRCDPISGHTALYWYRQSLGQGPEFLIYFQGTGAADDSGLPNDRFFAVRPEGSVSTLKIQRTERGDSAVYLCASSPPLAGVPDEQFFGPGTRLTVL.

CDR3 region: CASRTNQPQHF. DNA of the CDR3: TGTGCCAGCAGAACTAATCAGCCCCAGCATTTT. The chain combines TRBV6-2 or TRBV6-3 with TRBJ1-5; no clear D. CDR1 MNHEY and CDR2 SVGEGT come from the germline V gene. The CDR3 loop spans 11 amino acids. With 6 bases removed from V and 4 bases from J, the gap between germline ends came to 4 bases.

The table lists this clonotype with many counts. The CDR3 region is CASSYSKVVRNTGELFF. The CDR3 DNA reads as TGTGCCAGCAGTTACTCGAAGGTAGTCCGGAACACCGGGGAGCTGTTTTTT. V usage is TRBV6-2 or TRBV6-3 and J usage is TRBJ2-2; no reliable D call. CDR3 length: 17 amino acids. Germline values: CDR1 MNHEY, CDR2 SVGEGT. The V end was cut by 0 bases, the J end by 1 base, with 12 bases between.

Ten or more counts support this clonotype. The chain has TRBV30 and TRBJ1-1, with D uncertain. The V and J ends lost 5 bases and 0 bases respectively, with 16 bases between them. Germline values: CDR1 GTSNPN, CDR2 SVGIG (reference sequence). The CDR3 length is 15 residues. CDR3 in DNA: TGTGCCTGGTTTCAGACCCGCGCCCTGAACACTGAAGCTTTCTTT. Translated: CAWFQTRALNTEAFF.

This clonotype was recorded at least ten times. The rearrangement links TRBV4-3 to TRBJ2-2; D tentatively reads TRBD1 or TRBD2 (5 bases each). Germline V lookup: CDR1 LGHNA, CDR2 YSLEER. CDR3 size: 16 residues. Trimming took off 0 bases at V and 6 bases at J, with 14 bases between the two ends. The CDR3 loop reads CASSQDGALASGELFF. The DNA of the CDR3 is TGCGCCAGCAGCCAAGATGGGGCCCTAGCCTCCGGGGAGCTGTTTTTT.

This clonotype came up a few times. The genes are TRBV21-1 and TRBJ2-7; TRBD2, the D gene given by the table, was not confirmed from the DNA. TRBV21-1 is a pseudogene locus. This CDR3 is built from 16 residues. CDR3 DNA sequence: TGTGCCAGCAGCAAAACCTTAGCGGGAGGGACTTACGAGCAGTACTTC. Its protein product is CASSKTLAGGTYEQYF.

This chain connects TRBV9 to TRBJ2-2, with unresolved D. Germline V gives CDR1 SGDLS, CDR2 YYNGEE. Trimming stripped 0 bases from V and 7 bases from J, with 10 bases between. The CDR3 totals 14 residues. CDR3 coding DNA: TGTGCCAGCAGCGTAGACCCGTCGGGCGGGGAGCTGTTTTTT. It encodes CASSVDPSGGELFF.

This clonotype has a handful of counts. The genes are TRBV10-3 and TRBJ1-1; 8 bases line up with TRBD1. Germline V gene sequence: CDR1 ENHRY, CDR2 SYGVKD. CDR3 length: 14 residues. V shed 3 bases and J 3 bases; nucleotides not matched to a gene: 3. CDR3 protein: CAISEYRGDTEAFF. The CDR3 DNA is TGTGCCATCAGTGAATACAGGGGGGACACTGAAGCTTTCTTT.

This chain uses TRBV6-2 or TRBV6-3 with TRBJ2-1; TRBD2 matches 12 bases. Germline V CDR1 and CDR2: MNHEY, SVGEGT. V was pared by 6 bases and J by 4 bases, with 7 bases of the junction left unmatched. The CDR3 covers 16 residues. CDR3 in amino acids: CASRPTSGGPYNEQFF. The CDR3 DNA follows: TGTGCCAGCAGGCCGACTAGCGGGGGCCCGTACAATGAGCAGTTCTTC.

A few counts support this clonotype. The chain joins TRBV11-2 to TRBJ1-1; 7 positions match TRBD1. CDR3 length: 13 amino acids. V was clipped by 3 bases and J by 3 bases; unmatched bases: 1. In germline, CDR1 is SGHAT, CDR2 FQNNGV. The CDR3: CASSFGTDTEAFF. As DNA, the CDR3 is TGTGCCAGCAGCTTCGGGACAGACACTGAAGCTTTCTTT.

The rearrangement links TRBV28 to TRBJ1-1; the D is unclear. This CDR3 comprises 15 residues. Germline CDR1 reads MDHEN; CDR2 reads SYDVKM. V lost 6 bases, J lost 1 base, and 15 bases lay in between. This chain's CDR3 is CASRPYSLGNTEAFF. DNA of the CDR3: TGTGCCAGCAGGCCCTATAGTTTGGGGAACACTGAAGCTTTCTTT.

The CDR3 spells CASSPRGRAGSKWDTQYF. CDR3 coding DNA: TGTGCCAGCAGCCCTCGCGGGCGAGCGGGGTCGAAATGGGATACGCAGTATTTT. The V call is TRBV7-8, the J call TRBJ2-3; the match to TRBD2 covers 7 bases. This CDR3 is built from 18 residues. From germline, CDR1 is SGHVS and CDR2 FQNEAQ. V gave up 5 bases and J gave up 6 bases; unmatched junction bases: 20. Using reference TRBV7-8 and TRBJ2-3 for the parts outside the CDR3, the full variable domain is GAGVSQSPRYKVAKRGQDVALRCDPISGHVSLFWYQQALGQGPEFLTYFQNEAQLDKSGLPSDRFFAERPEGSVSTLKIQRTQQEDSAVYLCASSPRGRAGSKWDTQYFGPGTRLTVL.

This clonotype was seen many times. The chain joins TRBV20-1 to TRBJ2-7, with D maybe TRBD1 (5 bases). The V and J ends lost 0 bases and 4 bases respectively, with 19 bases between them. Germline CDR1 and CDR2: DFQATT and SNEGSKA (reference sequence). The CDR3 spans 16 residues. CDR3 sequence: CSARDLGARVKYEQYF. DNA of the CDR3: TGCAGTGCTAGAGATCTAGGGGCTAGGGTGAAGTACGAGCAGTACTTC.

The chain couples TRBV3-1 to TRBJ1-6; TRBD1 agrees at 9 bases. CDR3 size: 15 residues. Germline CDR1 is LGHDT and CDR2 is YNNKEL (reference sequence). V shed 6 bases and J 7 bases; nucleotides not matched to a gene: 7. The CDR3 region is CASRDRGSGNSPLHF. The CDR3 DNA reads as TGTGCCAGCAGGGACAGGGGATCAGGGAATTCACCCCTCCACTTT.